This entry describes one T cell receptor (beta chain). The data derive from a study of blood T cell repertoires in COVID-19. Study-level background: Acute and convalescent COVID-19 samples came from the United States, Italy and Spain. PBMCs, B-cell-depleted T cells, or T cells provided the cDNA or gDNA that made up the material.

Authors' data handling: Reference gene primer amplification gave estimated nucleated cell counts. Repertoires were generated with immunoSEQ multiplex PCR, while TCRdb's copy carries only in-frame clones and drops some. Clone size and the V and J calls come from that table; the DNA yielded D and trimming. The sample has more than 35,000 clones, around 87% seen once. Germline values: CDR1 LNHDA, CDR2 SQIVND (reference sequence). Trimming at V came to 5 bases and at J to 1 base, leaving 9 bases not matched to a gene. The CDR3 has 16 residues. J is TRBJ2-7 and V is TRBV19; 9 bases match TRBD1. The sequenced sample consisted of peripheral blood. This TCR was sampled from a man in his sixties with acute or convalescent COVID-19. CDR3 in amino acids: CASSLGQGKQSYEQYF. CDR3 nucleotides: TGTGCCAGTAGTTTAGGACAGGGGAAACAATCCTACGAGCAGTACTTC.